The next 4 T cell receptor beta chains were all read from a single sample in a study of OX40 agonist ivuxolimab in advanced cancers. Library preparation employed the immunoSEQ multiplex PCR assay. Not all clones reach the TCRdb copy of this immuneACCESS table, which keeps in-frame sequences only. Checked studies attribute under half of the gap to unresolved V genes and leave the rest unexplained. The sample records about 40,000 clones, 85% to 90% of which are singletons. Jointly, the top ten make up about 12% of the sample. Source: CD4+ or CD8+ T cells sorted from blood, taken in a trial of the OX40 agonist ivuxolimab. Receptor source: an adult with an advanced solid tumor such as melanoma, head and neck, liver or kidney cancer.

The rearrangement links TRBV5-4 to TRBJ2-5, with 8 nucleotides matching TRBD2. The CDR3 spans 15 residues. CDR1 is SGHNT and CDR2 is YYREEE in the germline V gene (reference sequence). V was pared by 0 bases and J by 5 bases, with 6 bases of the junction left unmatched. The DNA of the CDR3 is TGTGCCAGCAGCTTGGGAGCGGGAGTCGGGGAGACCCAGTACTTC. Translated: CASSLGAGVGETQYF.

The genes are TRBV19 and TRBJ1-1; no reliable D call. Per germline, CDR1 LNHDA and CDR2 SQIVND (reference sequence). Trimming took 1 base from V and 3 from J, leaving 6 bases between them. The CDR3 runs to 13 residues. CDR3 residues: CASSIVPDTEAFF. The CDR3 region has the DNA TGTGCCAGTAGTATAGTCCCGGACACTGAAGCTTTCTTT. Full variable domain (outside the CDR3, taken from reference TRBV19 and TRBJ1-1): DGGITQSPKYLFRKEGQNVTLSCEQNLNHDAMYWYRQDPGQGLRLIYYSQIVNDFQKGDIAEGYSVSREKKESFPLTVTSAQKNPTAFYLCASSIVPDTEAFFGQGTRLTVV.

As DNA, the CDR3 is TGTGCCACCAGCAGAGATCGGGCAGATAATCAGCCCCAGCATTTT. This gives the protein CATSRDRADNQPQHF. The chain combines TRBV15 with TRBJ1-5; D gene ambiguous. V was trimmed by 0 bases and J by 4 bases, leaving 10 bases between them. The CDR3 runs 15 residues. The V gene's germline CDR1 is LNHNV and CDR2 YYDKDF (reference sequence).

The chain is built from TRBV7-9 and TRBJ1-4; 7 nucleotides align to TRBD1. This CDR3 comprises 15 residues. Germline V gene lookup returns CDR1 SEHNR and CDR2 FQNEAQ (reference sequence). With V trimmed by 1 base and J by 11 bases, 10 bases remained unmatched. The CDR3 reads CASSLGDREPWKLFF. The CDR3 nucleotides are TGTGCCAGCAGCTTAGGCGACAGGGAGCCGTGGAAACTGTTTTTT.